A single sample is the source of the 8 T cell receptor beta chains below, sequenced in a study of T cell responses to AZD1222 COVID-19 vaccine. Sequenced by immunoSEQ multiplex PCR; TCRdb stores in-frame clones only, minus some. The sample yields 200,000 or so clones, approximately 93% seen once. The starting material was peripheral blood, obtained 28 days after the second AZD1222 dose. These receptors all come from an adult who received the AZD1222 COVID-19 vaccine.

The gene calls are TRBV5-1 and TRBJ2-7; 12 bases fit TRBD1. CDR1 and CDR2 from the germline V gene are SGHRS and YFSETQ. There are 16 residues in the CDR3. Germline trimming cut 4 bases from V and 7 bases from J; bases unmatched to any gene: 12. The CDR3, as DNA: TGCGCCAGCAGCCAGGATCGGGACAGGGGGCCCCGGGAGCAGTACTTC. Its translation is CASSQDRDRGPREQYF.

The J gene is TRBJ1-6, the V gene TRBV28; no reliable D call. CDR3 length: 12 residues. The V gene lost 6 bases and the J gene lost 10 bases, with 10 bases spanning the gap. The germline gives CDR1 MDHEN, CDR2 SYDVKM. CDR3 residues: CASSRILSPLHF. The CDR3 DNA sequence: TGTGCCAGCAGCCGCATCCTGTCACCCCTCCACTTT.

The chain has TRBV19 and TRBJ1-5; the D gene is possibly TRBD1 (6 bases). CDR1 is LNHDA and CDR2 is SQIVND in the germline V gene (reference sequence). This CDR3 is built from 15 residues. The V and J ends lost 6 bases and 0 bases respectively, with 12 bases between them. The CDR3 loop reads CASSTGFLSNQPQHF. As DNA, the CDR3 is TGTGCCAGTAGCACAGGGTTTCTTAGCAATCAGCCCCAGCATTTT.

This sequence joins TRBV3-1 (or the pseudogene TRBV3-2) and TRBJ2-7; tentatively, D is TRBD1 (6 bases). CDR1 and CDR2 (germline): LGHDT, YNNKEL (reference sequence). V lost 4 bases and J 1 base, leaving 14 bases between the germline ends. The CDR3 is made up of 15 amino acids. The CDR3 region is CASSLFITGSYEQYF. CDR3 sequence (DNA): TGTGCCAGCAGCCTATTTATCACAGGGTCCTACGAGCAGTACTTC.

The CDR3 DNA sequence: TGTGCCAGCAGCTATAGACAGGACACTGAAGCTTTCTTT. It encodes CASSYRQDTEAFF. The chain joins TRBV7-3 to TRBJ1-1; a possible D gene is TRBD1 (6 bases). CDR1 is SGHTA, CDR2 FQGTGA, per germline. This CDR3 region has 13 residues. The ends were cut back, 4 bases at V and 3 bases at J, with 9 bases in the middle.

The chain joins TRBV1 to TRBJ1-6; the DNA was not used to check the table's D call, TRBD1. TRBV1 is marked as a pseudogene. The CDR3 totals 19 residues. This CDR3 reads CTSSYTPGQRHSYNSPLHF. In DNA, the CDR3 is TGCACCAGCAGCTATACCCCGGGACAGCGCCATTCCTATAATTCACCCCTCCACTTT.

The chain is built from TRBV30 and TRBJ2-1; D perhaps matches TRBD1 (5 bases). Trimming took off 8 bases at V and 0 bases at J, with 17 bases between the two ends. Germline V gene lookup returns CDR1 GTSNPN and CDR2 SVGIG (reference sequence). This CDR3 has 15 residues. This chain's CDR3 is CAIFAGASSYNEQFF. The CDR3 bases are TGTGCCATATTTGCTGGGGCCAGCTCCTACAATGAGCAGTTCTTC. Full variable domain (rest looked up from reference TRBV30 and TRBJ2-1): SQTIHQWPATLVQPVGSPLSLECTVEGTSNPNLYWYRQAAGRGLQLLFYSVGIGQISSEVPQNLSASRPQDRQFILSSKKLLLSDSGFYLCAIFAGASSYNEQFFGPGTRLTVL.

This clone appeared a single time. The chain carries TRBV3-1 (or the pseudogene TRBV3-2) and TRBJ1-2; D is unclear. Germline assignment: CDR1 LGHDT and CDR2 YNNKEL (reference sequence). The CDR3 contains 14 residues. V lost 0 bases to trimming and J lost 5 bases, with 10 bases between them. As DNA, the CDR3 is TGTGCCAGCAGCCAAGATGTAGGACCGTATGGCTACACCTTC. Its protein product is CASSQDVGPYGYTF.